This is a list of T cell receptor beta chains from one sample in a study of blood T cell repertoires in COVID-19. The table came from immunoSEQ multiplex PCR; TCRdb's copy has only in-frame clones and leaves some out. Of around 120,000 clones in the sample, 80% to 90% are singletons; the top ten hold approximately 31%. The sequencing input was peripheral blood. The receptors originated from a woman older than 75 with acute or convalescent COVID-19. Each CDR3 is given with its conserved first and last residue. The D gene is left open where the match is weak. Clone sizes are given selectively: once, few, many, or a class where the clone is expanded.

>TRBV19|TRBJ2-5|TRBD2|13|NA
CASSIAGGETQYF
TGTGCCAGTAGTATTGCCGGGGGGGAGACCCAGTACTTC
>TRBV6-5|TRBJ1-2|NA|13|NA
CASSPGGNYGYTF
TGTGCCAGCAGCCCCGGGGGGAACTATGGCTACACCTTC
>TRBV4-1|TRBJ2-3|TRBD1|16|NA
CASSMTQGGLTDTQYF
TGCGCCAGCAGTATGACACAGGGGGGATTAACAGATACGCAGTATTTT
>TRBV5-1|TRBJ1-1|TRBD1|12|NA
CASSSRTGEAFF
TGCGCCAGCAGCTCTCGGACAGGGGAAGCTTTCTTT
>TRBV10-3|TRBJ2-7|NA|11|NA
CAISGGDEQYF
TGTGCCATCAGTGGGGGGGACGAGCAGTACTTC
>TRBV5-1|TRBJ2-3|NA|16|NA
CASSLLGASVADTQYF
TGCGCCAGCAGCTTGCTGGGGGCTAGTGTTGCAGATACGCAGTATTTT
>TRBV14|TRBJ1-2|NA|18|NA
CASSYSRRPSLSGYGYTF
TGTGCCAGCAGCTATTCCCGTCGACCGTCACTATCCGGCTATGGCTACACCTTC
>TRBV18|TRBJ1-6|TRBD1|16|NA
CASSPGQLGYNSPLHF
TGTGCCAGCTCACCGGGACAGTTGGGCTATAATTCACCCCTCCACTTT
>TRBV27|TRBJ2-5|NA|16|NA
CASSVLGGTAQETQYF
TGTGCCAGCAGTGTTCTCGGAGGGACAGCACAAGAGACCCAGTACTTC
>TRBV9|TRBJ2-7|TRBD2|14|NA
CASSESGGSYEQYF
TGTGCCAGCAGCGAGAGCGGGGGCTCCTACGAGCAGTACTTC
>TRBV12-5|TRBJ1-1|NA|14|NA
CASGLVPGGIEAFF
TGTGCTAGTGGTTTGGTACCCGGCGGCATTGAAGCTTTCTTT
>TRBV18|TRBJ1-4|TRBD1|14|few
CASSGTGTNEKLFF
TGTGCCAGCTCGGGGACAGGGACTAATGAAAAACTGTTTTTT
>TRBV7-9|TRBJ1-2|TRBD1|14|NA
CASSSLWTGYGYTF
TGTGCCAGCAGCTCCCTGTGGACAGGCTATGGCTACACCTTC
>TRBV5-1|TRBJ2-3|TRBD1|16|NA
CASSSLRDSPADTQYF
TGCGCCAGCAGCTCTCTCCGGGACAGCCCCGCAGATACGCAGTATTTT
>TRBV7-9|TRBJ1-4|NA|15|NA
CASSLNAPAGEKLFF
TGTGCCAGCAGCTTAAACGCTCCGGCGGGTGAAAAACTGTTTTTT
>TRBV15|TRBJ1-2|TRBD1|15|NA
CATSREGRGLDGYTF
TGTGCCACCAGCAGAGAGGGCAGGGGGCTGGATGGCTACACCTTC
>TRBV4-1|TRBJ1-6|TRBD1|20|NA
CASSQDVGQGGSPNNSPLHF
TGCGCCAGCAGCCAAGATGTGGGACAGGGCGGTTCCCCGAATAATTCACCCCTCCACTTT
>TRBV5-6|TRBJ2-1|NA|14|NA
CASSFQGQGTEQFF
TGTGCCAGCAGCTTCCAGGGGCAGGGAACTGAGCAGTTCTTC
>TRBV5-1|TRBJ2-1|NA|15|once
CASSPPRGTYNEQFF
TGCGCCAGCAGCCCACCCAGGGGAACCTACAATGAGCAGTTCTTC
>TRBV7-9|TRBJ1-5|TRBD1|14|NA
CASSSGTDNQPQHF
TGTGCCAGCAGCTCTGGGACAGACAATCAGCCCCAGCATTTT
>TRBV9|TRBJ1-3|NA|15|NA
CASSPGGTSGNTIYF
TGTGCCAGCAGCCCGGGGGGAACCTCGGGAAACACCATATATTTT
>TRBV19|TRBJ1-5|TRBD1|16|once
CASSIYTGGGSQPQHF
TGTGCCAGTAGTATATACACAGGGGGTGGTTCTCAGCCCCAGCATTTT
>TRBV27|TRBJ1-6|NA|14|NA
CASSFWQNNSPLHF
TGTGCCAGCAGTTTTTGGCAGAATAATTCACCCCTCCACTTT
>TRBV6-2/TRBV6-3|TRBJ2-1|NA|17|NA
CASSYPEGRLGTNEQFF
TGTGCCAGCAGTTACCCCGAAGGTAGGCTAGGGACAAATGAGCAGTTCTTC
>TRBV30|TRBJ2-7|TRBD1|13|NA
CAWSGQGHNEQYF
TGTGCCTGGAGCGGACAGGGCCATAACGAGCAGTACTTC
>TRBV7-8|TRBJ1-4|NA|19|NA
CASSLAKDRVDATNEKLFF
TGTGCCAGCAGCTTAGCGAAGGACAGAGTGGATGCAACTAATGAAAAACTGTTTTTT
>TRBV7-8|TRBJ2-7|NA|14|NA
CASSAGQPPYEQYF
TGTGCCAGCAGCGCGGGACAGCCTCCCTACGAGCAGTACTTC
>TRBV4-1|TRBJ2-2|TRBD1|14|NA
CASSQEQGSGELFF
TGCGCCAGCAGCCAGGAACAGGGGTCCGGGGAGCTGTTTTTT
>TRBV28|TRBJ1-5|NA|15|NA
CASTSQGNSNQPQHF
TGTGCCAGCACCTCACAGGGAAATAGCAATCAGCCCCAGCATTTT
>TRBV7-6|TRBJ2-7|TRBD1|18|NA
CASSLVISWTGDPYEQYF
TGTGCCAGCAGCTTAGTCATCAGCTGGACAGGGGACCCCTACGAGCAGTACTTC
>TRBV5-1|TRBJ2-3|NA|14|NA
CASSPDFTPDTQYF
TGCGCCAGCAGCCCGGACTTTACACCAGATACGCAGTATTTT
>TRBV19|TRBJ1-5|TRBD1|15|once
CASSITGTGYQPQHF
TGTGCCAGTAGTATTACCGGGACAGGGTATCAGCCCCAGCATTTT
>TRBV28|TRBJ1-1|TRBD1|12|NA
CASRLGQGEAFF
TGTGCCAGCAGACTCGGACAGGGTGAAGCTTTCTTT
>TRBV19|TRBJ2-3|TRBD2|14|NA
CASLPGGAADTQYF
TGTGCCAGTCTCCCCGGGGGGGCAGCGGATACGCAGTATTTT
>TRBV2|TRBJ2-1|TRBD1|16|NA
CASSGNPGQGPNEQFF
TGTGCCAGCAGTGGCAATCCGGGACAGGGTCCCAATGAGCAGTTCTTC
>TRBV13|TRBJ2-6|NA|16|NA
CASSLVGSQGANVLTF
TGTGCCAGCAGCTTAGTAGGGTCCCAGGGTGCCAACGTCCTGACTTTC
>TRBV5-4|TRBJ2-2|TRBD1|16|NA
CASSSGDRGTTGELFF
TGTGCCAGCAGCTCCGGGGACAGGGGGACCACCGGGGAGCTGTTTTTT
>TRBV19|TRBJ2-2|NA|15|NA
CASKGGQTNTGELFF
TGTGCCAGTAAGGGTGGACAGACGAACACCGGGGAGCTGTTTTTT
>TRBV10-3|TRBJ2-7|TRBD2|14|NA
CAISDSGGRYEQYF
TGTGCCATCAGTGACAGCGGGGGTAGGTACGAGCAGTACTTC
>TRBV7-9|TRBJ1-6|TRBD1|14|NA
CASSLQGAHSPLHF
TGTGCCAGCAGCTTACAGGGGGCGCATTCACCCCTCCACTTT
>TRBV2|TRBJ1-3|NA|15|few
CASSEGLVPGNTIYF
TGTGCCAGCAGTGAAGGTCTAGTACCTGGAAACACCATATATTTT
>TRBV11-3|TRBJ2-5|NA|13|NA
CASSPRAQETQYF
TGTGCCAGCAGCCCCAGGGCCCAAGAGACCCAGTACTTC
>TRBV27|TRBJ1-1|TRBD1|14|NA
CASSFGQGTAEAFF
TGTGCCAGCAGTTTTGGACAGGGGACCGCTGAAGCTTTCTTT
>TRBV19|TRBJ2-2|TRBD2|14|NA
CASRPSGNTGELFF
TGTGCCAGTAGGCCTAGCGGGAACACCGGGGAGCTGTTTTTT
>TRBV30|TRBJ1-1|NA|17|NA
CAWNQPPHGRGRTEAFF
TGTGCCTGGAACCAACCGCCTCATGGCAGGGGCCGGACTGAAGCTTTCTTT
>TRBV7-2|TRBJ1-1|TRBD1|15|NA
CASSLRGQGGTEAFF
TGTGCCAGCAGCTTGAGGGGACAGGGCGGGACTGAAGCTTTCTTT
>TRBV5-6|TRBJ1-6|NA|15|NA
CASSLSAGMNSPLHF
TGTGCCAGCAGCTTGTCTGCAGGGATGAATTCACCCCTCCACTTT
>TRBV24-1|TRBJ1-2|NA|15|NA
CATSEAGHDAQGYTF
TGTGCCACCAGTGAGGCCGGACACGACGCGCAAGGCTACACCTTC
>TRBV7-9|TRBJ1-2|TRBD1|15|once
CASSDRQGYNYGYTF
TGTGCCAGCAGCGACAGACAGGGCTACAACTATGGCTACACCTTC
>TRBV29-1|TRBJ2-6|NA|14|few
CSVQENSGANVLTF
TGCAGCGTGCAGGAAAACTCTGGGGCCAACGTCCTGACTTTC
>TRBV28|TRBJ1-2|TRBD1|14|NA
CASTPGTGNYGYTF
TGTGCCAGCACGCCGGGGACAGGGAATTATGGCTACACCTTC
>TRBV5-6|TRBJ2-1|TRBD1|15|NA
CASSLLAGGGGEQFF
TGTGCCAGCAGCTTGCTGGCAGGGGGTGGAGGTGAGCAGTTCTTC
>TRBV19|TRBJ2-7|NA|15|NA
CASSIGGRGTYEQYF
TGTGCCAGTAGTATAGGAGGGCGCGGAACCTACGAGCAGTACTTC
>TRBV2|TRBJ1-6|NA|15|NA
CASTDQGVGNSPLHF
TGTGCCAGCACCGACCAAGGGGTAGGTAATTCACCCCTCCACTTT
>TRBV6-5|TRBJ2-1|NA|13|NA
CASSLSLHNEQFF
TGTGCCAGCAGTCTCTCCCTCCACAATGAGCAGTTCTTC
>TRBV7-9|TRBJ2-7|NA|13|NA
CASSLPANYEQYF
TGTGCCAGCAGTCTACCTGCCAACTACGAGCAGTACTTC
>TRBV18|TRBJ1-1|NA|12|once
CASSPSNTEAFF
TGTGCCAGCTCACCCTCGAACACTGAAGCTTTCTTT